Reported below is one T cell receptor (beta chain). The antigen is undetermined. The second PCR ran about 6 to 11 cycles with a sample-barcoded 5' primer and J-beta primers. Every individual sample yielded 2.5 million or more paired-end reads (each containing CDR3). In TCRdb, the 5' RACE reads were re-called with MiXCR into one record per CDR3 protein. The table has approximately 1.5 million distinct CDR3 sequences, about 35% seen once. This specimen comes from a study of blood T cells in healthy people across ages. Study-wide results and caveats: Age advanced and TCR beta diversity per million T cells fell, roughly linearly.

The trim removed 5 bases at V and 8 bases at J, leaving 11 bases unmatched. The CDR3 is 17 amino acids. The germline gives CDR1 SEHNR, CDR2 FQNEAQ (reference sequence). Donation came from healthy Caucasian individuals in Russia who were aged 6 to 90. Peripheral blood samples of roughly 10 milliliters were drawn from each donor. The specimen was blood. This TCR derives from a woman in her twenties or thirties in good health. The chain employs TRBV7-9 and TRBJ2-1; 14 bases match TRBD2. The chain's CDR3 is CASSPRLAGGMGDEQFF. The CDR3 region has the DNA TGTGCCAGCAGCCCACGACTAGCGGGAGGGATGGGCGATGAGCAGTTCTTC.